The 27 T cell receptor beta chains given below trace back to one sample, sequenced in a study of blood T cell repertoires in COVID-19. Using immunoSEQ multiplex PCR, the repertoire was profiled, and TCRdb retains in-frame clones only, with some absent. This sample carries 70,000 to 75,000 clones, 80% to 90% of them seen once, and the ten largest clones take over 4.5%. What was sequenced was peripheral blood. These receptor sequences come from a human donor in a cohort sampled during active COVID-19.

The chain combines TRBV7-2 with TRBJ2-7, with TRBD1 matching 7 bases. Germline V lookup: CDR1 SGHTA, CDR2 FQGNSA. V shed 5 bases, J shed 6 bases, and the junction held 10 bases outside the gene matches. This CDR3 spans 14 amino acids. CDR3 nucleotides: TGTGCCAGCAGCCCTAGGGACAGCGCTGCCGAGCAGTACTTC. Its translation: CASSPRDSAAEQYF. Complete variable domain (other parts from reference TRBV7-2 and TRBJ2-7): GAGVSQSPSNKVTEKGKDVELRCDPISGHTALYWYRQSLGQGLEFLIYFQGNSAPDKSGLPSDRFSAERTGGSVSTLTIQRTQQEDSAVYLCASSPRDSAAEQYFGPGTRLTVT.

The chain recombines TRBV5-4 with TRBJ2-3; 9 bases agree with TRBD2. V was pared by 2 bases and J by 2 bases, with 3 bases of the junction left unmatched. The CDR3 has 15 residues. The V gene's germline CDR1 is SGHNT and CDR2 YYREEE (reference sequence). CDR3 sequence (DNA): TGTGCCAGCAGCTTTATAGCGGGAGCCACAGATACGCAGTATTTT. Amino acid sequence: CASSFIAGATDTQYF.

This clone was observed a single time. The V call is TRBV6-5, the J call TRBJ2-3; TRBD1 is a possible D gene (6 bases). CDR3 size: 14 residues. Germline-derived CDR1 and CDR2 are MNHEY and SVGAGI. Trimming pared 7 bases from V and 2 bases from J, leaving 13 bases between. This CDR3 is CASTLWTATDTQYF. The CDR3 nucleotides are TGTGCCAGCACCCTCTGGACAGCCACAGATACGCAGTATTTT.

With respect to this clone: Other DNA sequences from this sample encode an identical CDR3 as well. V and J are TRBV20-1 and TRBJ2-3; no definite D call. This CDR3 comprises 10 residues. The V end was cut by 3 bases, the J end by 6 bases, with 4 bases between. Germline V gene data show CDR1 as DFQATT and CDR2 as SNEGSKA (reference sequence). The CDR3 sequence: CSASRDTQYF. Written as DNA, the CDR3 is TGCAGTGCTAGTCGGGATACGCAGTATTTT.

This sequence joins TRBV30 and TRBJ1-1; D ambiguous. The CDR3 is 12 residues long. Germline loops: CDR1 GTSNPN, CDR2 SVGIG (reference sequence). The germline V and J ends were trimmed by 2 bases and 1 base, with 5 bases remaining between them. CDR3 in DNA: TGTGCCTGGAGTATCGGGAACACTGAAGCTTTCTTT. Translation gives CAWSIGNTEAFF.

V and J are TRBV7-2 and TRBJ2-4; 8 nucleotides agree with TRBD2. V gave up 4 bases and J gave up 7 bases; unmatched junction bases: 9. The CDR3 totals 15 residues. Germline V lookup: CDR1 SGHTA, CDR2 FQGNSA. CDR3 nucleotides: TGTGCCAGCAGCTCCCCGGGCGGGAGGTTTAACATTCAGTACTTC. Its translation is CASSSPGGRFNIQYF.

This chain links TRBV25-1 with TRBJ1-1; no firm D call. There are 14 residues in the CDR3. Germline V CDR1 and CDR2: MGHDK, SYGVNS. The V end was cut by 4 bases, the J end by 2 bases, with 11 bases between. CDR3: CASSGVGPNTEAFF. The CDR3 nucleotides are TGTGCCAGCAGTGGTGTGGGCCCCAACACTGAAGCTTTCTTT.

This chain uses TRBV3-1 (or the pseudogene TRBV3-2) with TRBJ1-2, with D tentatively TRBD1 (6 bases). The germline V gene has CDR1 LGHDT and CDR2 YNNKEL (reference sequence). Trimming took 8 bases from V and 4 from J, leaving 14 bases between them. CDR3 size: 13 residues. The chain's CDR3 is CASGSGGVYGYTF. CDR3 nucleotides: TGTGCCAGCGGAAGCGGGGGCGTCTATGGCTACACCTTC.

The chain recombines TRBV7-2 with TRBJ1-5; maybe TRBD1 (6 bases). Germline V gene lookup returns CDR1 SGHTA and CDR2 FQGNSA. CDR3 length: 15 amino acids. V was trimmed by 1 base and J by 6 bases, leaving 13 bases between them. CDR3 loop: CASSLEVGAGQPQHF. The DNA for the CDR3 is TGTGCCAGCAGCTTAGAAGTGGGGGCTGGTCAGCCCCAGCATTTT.

The gene calls are TRBV12-3 or TRBV12-4 and TRBJ2-1; 9 bases are a match to TRBD2. V shed 5 bases and J 9 bases; nucleotides not matched to a gene: 5. The CDR3 is 13 residues long. CDR3 sequence reads: CASSVAGGFEQFF. For the CDR3, the DNA is TGTGCCAGCAGTGTGGCGGGGGGGTTTGAGCAGTTCTTC.

The chain links TRBV19 to TRBJ1-1, with D possibly matching TRBD1 (5 bases). This CDR3 spans 14 amino acids. V was cut by 2 bases and J by 0 bases, with 7 bases left in between. CDR1 LNHDA and CDR2 SQIVND come from the germline V gene (reference sequence). The CDR3 DNA reads as TGTGCCAGTAGTATATCCAGGGTGAACACTGAAGCTTTCTTT. This codes for CASSISRVNTEAFF.

J is TRBJ2-2 and V is TRBV5-1, with unresolved D. The CDR3 sequence is 13 residues long. The V gene's germline CDR1 is SGHRS and CDR2 YFSETQ. Trimming cost V 3 bases and J 6 bases, with 9 bases left between them. The chain's CDR3 is CASSSEAPGELFF. CDR3 in DNA: TGCGCCAGCAGCTCCGAGGCCCCCGGGGAGCTGTTTTTT.

This sequence joins TRBV28 and TRBJ1-5, with D perhaps matching TRBD1 (6 bases). V lost 5 bases and J lost 3, with 17 bases in between. This CDR3 has 16 amino acids. From germline, CDR1 is MDHEN and CDR2 SYDVKM. CDR3 region: CASSGGAQGFNQPQHF. CDR3 DNA sequence: TGTGCCAGCAGTGGGGGGGCACAGGGATTCAATCAGCCCCAGCATTTT. Full variable domain (missing parts from reference TRBV28 and TRBJ1-5): DVKVTQSSRYLVKRTGEKVFLECVQDMDHENMFWYRQDPGLGLRLIYFSYDVKMKEKGDIPEGYSVSREKKERFSLILESASTNQTSMYLCASSGGAQGFNQPQHFGDGTRLSIL.

This clone has just a few counts. The chain joins TRBV5-1 to TRBJ1-5; 7 bases are a match to TRBD1. From germline, CDR1 is SGHRS and CDR2 YFSETQ. This CDR3 region has 15 residues. The ends lost 4 bases at V and 0 bases at J; junction bases unmatched: 4. CDR3 in amino acids: CASSPGQNSNQPQHF. CDR3 bases: TGCGCCAGCAGCCCGGGACAGAATAGCAATCAGCCCCAGCATTTT.

The chain joins TRBV19 to TRBJ1-1; 9 nucleotides line up with TRBD1. Per germline, CDR1 LNHDA and CDR2 SQIVND (reference sequence). With 2 bases clipped from V and 5 bases from J, the junction kept 3 bases outside the gene matches. CDR3 length equals 14 residues. In nucleotides, the CDR3 is TGTGCCAGTAGTATAACAGGGGGCGCGACTGAAGCTTTCTTT. This sequence encodes CASSITGGATEAFF.

The rearrangement joins TRBV12-5 to TRBJ1-4; D uncertain. Germline loops: CDR1 LGHNT, CDR2 FRNRAP. V was pared by 6 bases and J by 4 bases, with 9 bases between. The CDR3 is 13 amino acids. The CDR3: CASGPFGNEKLFF. DNA of the CDR3: TGTGCTAGTGGGCCGTTCGGTAATGAAAAACTGTTTTTT.

This clone is judged medium-sized. V usage is TRBV2 and J usage is TRBJ1-1; 7 nucleotides line up with TRBD1. The junction had 9 bases not matched to a gene; V was cut back by 6 bases and J by 5 bases. The CDR3 spans 14 residues. Germline V gene sequence: CDR1 SNHLY, CDR2 FYNNEI. Here the CDR3 reads CASSPRTGLTEAFF. The DNA of the CDR3 is TGTGCCAGCAGCCCTCGGACAGGACTGACTGAAGCTTTCTTT.

This rearrangement joins TRBV19 to TRBJ2-7; maybe TRBD2 (6 bases). Between the trimmed V and J ends, which lost 10 bases and 2 bases, there was a span of 9 bases. The CDR3 has 11 amino acids. The germline gives CDR1 LNHDA, CDR2 SQIVND (reference sequence). CDR3 bases: TGTGCCACCGGGACTCCCTACGAGCAGTACTTC. Amino acid sequence: CATGTPYEQYF.

J is TRBJ1-2 and V is TRBV5-1; D not certain. In germline, CDR1 is SGHRS, CDR2 YFSETQ. V was clipped by 8 bases and J by 4 bases, with 18 bases between them. The CDR3 loop spans 14 amino acids. The CDR3 loop reads CASSTGLDVYGYTF. CDR3 sequence (DNA): TGCGCCAGTTCGACTGGCCTCGATGTCTATGGCTACACCTTC.

The J gene is TRBJ2-5, the V gene TRBV28, with 14 bases lining up with TRBD2. V trimming: 6 bases; J trimming: 5 bases; junction bases outside the gene matches: 5. The CDR3 has 15 residues. CDR1 MDHEN and CDR2 SYDVKM come from the germline V gene. The CDR3 is CASSRLAGGAETQYF. CDR3 bases: TGTGCCAGCAGCAGACTAGCGGGGGGGGCGGAGACCCAGTACTTC.

V usage is TRBV29-1 and J usage is TRBJ1-4; 8 nucleotides agree with TRBD1. The CDR3 runs to 14 residues. Trimming took 5 bases from V and 10 from J; bases not matched to a gene: 12. Germline V gives CDR1 SQVTM, CDR2 ANQGSEA. CDR3 in DNA: TGCAGCGTTATCCCGACAGGGGAGGAGGGAAAACTGTTTTTT. This sequence encodes CSVIPTGEEGKLFF.

The chain joins TRBV4-1 to TRBJ2-3, with 13 bases identical to TRBD2. The CDR3 consists of 21 residues. V lost 0 bases, J lost 2 bases, and 14 bases stayed unmatched. Per the germline V gene, CDR1 is MGHRA and CDR2 is YSYEKL. The CDR3 DNA follows: TGCGCCAGCAGCCAAGACCCCATACTAGCGGGGGGGGCGGGAGCCACAGATACGCAGTATTTT. This gives the protein CASSQDPILAGGAGATDTQYF.

The sample holds one count of this clone. This rearrangement joins TRBV2 to TRBJ1-3; no reliable D call. This CDR3 region has 13 residues. CDR1 and CDR2 (germline): SNHLY, FYNNEI. Trimming took 7 bases from V and 0 from J, leaving 7 bases between them. CDR3 loop: CASMENSGNTIYF. The CDR3 DNA follows: TGTGCCAGCATGGAGAACTCTGGAAACACCATATATTTT.

The chain is built from TRBV12-3 or TRBV12-4 and TRBJ2-7; 7 nucleotides match TRBD1. This CDR3 has 13 amino acids. V lost 5 bases to trimming and J lost 3 bases; unmatched junction nucleotides: 4. CDR3 protein: CASSPTGVYEQYF. The CDR3 DNA follows: TGTGCCAGCAGTCCAACAGGGGTCTACGAGCAGTACTTC.

The V and J genes are TRBV3-1 (or the pseudogene TRBV3-2) and TRBJ2-5; D call uncertain. This CDR3 is 14 amino acids long. V was trimmed by 0 bases and J by 0 bases, leaving 5 bases between them. Germline V gene lookup returns CDR1 LGHDT and CDR2 YNNKEL (reference sequence). The CDR3 DNA reads TGTGCCAGCAGCCAAGACCTATACCAAGAGACCCAGTACTTC. The encoded protein is CASSQDLYQETQYF.

J is TRBJ2-1 and V is TRBV7-8; TRBD1 aligns across 7 bases. V lost 2 bases, J lost 4 bases, and 5 bases stayed unmatched. CDR1 and CDR2 from the germline V gene are SGHVS and FQNEAQ. The CDR3 extends over 15 amino acids. The CDR3 DNA reads TGTGCCAGCAGCTTAATCCCAGGGGGATACAATGAGCAGTTCTTC. Its protein product is CASSLIPGGYNEQFF.

The chain uses TRBV5-1 and TRBJ2-2; 7 positions match TRBD1. This CDR3 spans 15 amino acids. Losses at the gene ends were 0 bases for V and 6 bases for J; bases not matched to a gene: 5. The germline V gene encodes CDR1 SGHRS and CDR2 YFSETQ. Here the CDR3 DNA reads TGCGCCAGCAGCTTGGAGGGGGCAGTGGCCGGGGAGCTGTTTTTT. Translating it yields CASSLEGAVAGELFF. Complete variable domain (other parts from reference TRBV5-1 and TRBJ2-2): KAGVTQTPRYLIKTRGQQVTLSCSPISGHRSVSWYQQTPGQGLQFLFEYFSETQRNKGNFPGRFSGRQFSNSRSEMNVSTLELGDSALYLCASSLEGAVAGELFFGEGSRLTVL.